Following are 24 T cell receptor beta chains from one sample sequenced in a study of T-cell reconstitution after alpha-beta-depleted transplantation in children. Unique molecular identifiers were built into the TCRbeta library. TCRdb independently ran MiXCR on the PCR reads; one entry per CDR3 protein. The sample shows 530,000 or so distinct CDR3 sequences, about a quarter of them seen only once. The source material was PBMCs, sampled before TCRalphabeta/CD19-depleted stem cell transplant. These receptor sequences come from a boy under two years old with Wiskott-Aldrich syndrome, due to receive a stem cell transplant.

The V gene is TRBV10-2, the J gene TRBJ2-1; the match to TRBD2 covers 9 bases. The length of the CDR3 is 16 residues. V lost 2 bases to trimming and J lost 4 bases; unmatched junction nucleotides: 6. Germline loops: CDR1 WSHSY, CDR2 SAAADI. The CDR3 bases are TGCGCCAGCAGTGAGGGTTGGACTAGCGTATACAATGAGCAGTTCTTC. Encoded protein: CASSEGWTSVYNEQFF.

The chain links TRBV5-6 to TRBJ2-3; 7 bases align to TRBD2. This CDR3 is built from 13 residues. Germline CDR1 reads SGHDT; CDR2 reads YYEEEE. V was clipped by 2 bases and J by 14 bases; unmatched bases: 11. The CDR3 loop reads CASSFAAGVVMYF. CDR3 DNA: TGTGCCAGCAGCTTTGCCGCGGGAGTCGTTATGTATTTT.

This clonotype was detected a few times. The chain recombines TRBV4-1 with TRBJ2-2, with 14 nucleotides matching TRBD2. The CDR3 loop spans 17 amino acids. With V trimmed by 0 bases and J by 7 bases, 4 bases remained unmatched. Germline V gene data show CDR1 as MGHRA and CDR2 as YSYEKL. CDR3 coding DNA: TGCGCCAGCAGCCAAGAGACTAGCGGGAGGGCGCACGGGGAGCTGTTTTTT. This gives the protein CASSQETSGRAHGELFF.

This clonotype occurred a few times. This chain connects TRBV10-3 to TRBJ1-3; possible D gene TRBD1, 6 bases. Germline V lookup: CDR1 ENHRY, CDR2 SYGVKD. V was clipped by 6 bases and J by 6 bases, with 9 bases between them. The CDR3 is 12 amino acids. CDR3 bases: TGTGCCATCAGAGGGGGTCTAAACACCATATATTTT. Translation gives CAIRGGLNTIYF.

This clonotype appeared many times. The CDR3 spells CASSSIAGHNEQFF. The CDR3, as DNA: TGCGCCAGCAGCAGCATAGCGGGACACAATGAGCAGTTCTTC. The rearrangement uses TRBV5-1 and TRBJ2-1; TRBD2 agrees at 8 bases. Germline V gene sequence: CDR1 SGHRS, CDR2 YFSETQ. The V and J ends lost 4 bases and 5 bases, in that order; junction bases with no gene match: 5. The CDR3 has 14 residues.

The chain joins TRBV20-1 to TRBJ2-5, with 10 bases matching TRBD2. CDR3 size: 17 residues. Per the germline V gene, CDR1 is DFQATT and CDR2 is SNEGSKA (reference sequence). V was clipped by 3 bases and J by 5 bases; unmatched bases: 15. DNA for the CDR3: TGCAGTGCTAGGAGCGGGAGGGCCGAGTTGTTGAGGGAGACCCAGTACTTC. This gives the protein CSARSGRAELLRETQYF.

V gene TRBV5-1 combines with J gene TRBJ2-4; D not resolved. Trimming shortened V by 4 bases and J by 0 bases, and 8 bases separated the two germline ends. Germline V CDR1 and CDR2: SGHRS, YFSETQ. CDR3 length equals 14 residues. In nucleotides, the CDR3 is TGCGCCAGCAGCAACAGTCTAGCCAAAAACATTCAGTACTTC. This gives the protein CASSNSLAKNIQYF.

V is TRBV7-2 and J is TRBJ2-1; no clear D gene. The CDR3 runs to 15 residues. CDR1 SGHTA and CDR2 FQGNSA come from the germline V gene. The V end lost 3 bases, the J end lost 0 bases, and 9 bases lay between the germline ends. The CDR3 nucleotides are TGTGCCAGCAGCTTCGCTCGAAGCTCCTACAATGAGCAGTTCTTC. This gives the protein CASSFARSSYNEQFF.

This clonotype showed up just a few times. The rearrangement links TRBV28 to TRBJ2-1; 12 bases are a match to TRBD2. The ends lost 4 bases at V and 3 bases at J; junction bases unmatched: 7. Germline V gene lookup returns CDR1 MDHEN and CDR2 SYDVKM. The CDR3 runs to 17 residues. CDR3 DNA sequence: TGTGCCAGCAGTTCCCCCTCACTAGCGGGAGGCTACAATGAGCAGTTCTTC. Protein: CASSSPSLAGGYNEQFF. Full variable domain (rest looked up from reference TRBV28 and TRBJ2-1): DVKVTQSSRYLVKRTGEKVFLECVQDMDHENMFWYRQDPGLGLRLIYFSYDVKMKEKGDIPEGYSVSREKKERFSLILESASTNQTSMYLCASSSPSLAGGYNEQFFGPGTRLTVL.

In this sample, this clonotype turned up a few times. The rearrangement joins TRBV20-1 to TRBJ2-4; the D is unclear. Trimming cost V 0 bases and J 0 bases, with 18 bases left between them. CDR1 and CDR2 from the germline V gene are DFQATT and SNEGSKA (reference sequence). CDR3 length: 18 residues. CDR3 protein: CSARDQAAGPLAKNIQYF. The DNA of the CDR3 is TGCAGTGCTAGAGATCAGGCAGCTGGCCCCCTAGCCAAAAACATTCAGTACTTC.

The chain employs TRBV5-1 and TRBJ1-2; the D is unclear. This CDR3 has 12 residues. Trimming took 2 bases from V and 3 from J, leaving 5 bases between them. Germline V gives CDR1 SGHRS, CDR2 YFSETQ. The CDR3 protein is CASSFLDYGYTF. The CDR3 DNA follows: TGCGCCAGCAGCTTCCTAGACTATGGCTACACCTTC.

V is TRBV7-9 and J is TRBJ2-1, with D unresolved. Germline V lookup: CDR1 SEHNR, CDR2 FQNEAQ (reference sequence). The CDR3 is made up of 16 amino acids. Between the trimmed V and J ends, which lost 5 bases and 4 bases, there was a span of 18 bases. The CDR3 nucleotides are TGTGCCAGCAGCCTAACGAATGGGCCCTCGTACAATGAGCAGTTCTTC. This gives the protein CASSLTNGPSYNEQFF.

The CDR3 protein is CASSAPPTGELFF. In DNA form, the CDR3 reads TGCGCCAGCAGCGCGCCTCCCACCGGGGAGCTGTTTTTT. V is TRBV5-1 and J is TRBJ2-2; no definite D call. Germline CDR1 is SGHRS and CDR2 is YFSETQ. V gave up 4 bases and J gave up 4 bases, with 8 bases separating them. The CDR3 consists of 13 residues.

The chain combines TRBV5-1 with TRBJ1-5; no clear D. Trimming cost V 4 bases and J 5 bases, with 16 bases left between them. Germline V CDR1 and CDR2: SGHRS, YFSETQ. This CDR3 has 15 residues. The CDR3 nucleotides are TGCGCCAGCAGCCCGAATACCGGGAACGATCAGCCCCAGCATTTT. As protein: CASSPNTGNDQPQHF.

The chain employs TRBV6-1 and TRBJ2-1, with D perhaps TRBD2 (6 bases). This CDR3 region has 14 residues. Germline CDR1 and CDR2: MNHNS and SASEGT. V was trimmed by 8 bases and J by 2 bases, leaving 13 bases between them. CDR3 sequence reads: CASRRTTTYNEQFF. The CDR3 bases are TGTGCCAGCCGCCGGACTACTACCTACAATGAGCAGTTCTTC.

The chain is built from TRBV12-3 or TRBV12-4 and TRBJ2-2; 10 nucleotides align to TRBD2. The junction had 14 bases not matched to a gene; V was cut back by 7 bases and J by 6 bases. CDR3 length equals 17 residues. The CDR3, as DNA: TGTGCCAGCAAAGGTCGGAGCGGGAGGGCCGTTCCCGGGGAGCTGTTTTTT. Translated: CASKGRSGRAVPGELFF.

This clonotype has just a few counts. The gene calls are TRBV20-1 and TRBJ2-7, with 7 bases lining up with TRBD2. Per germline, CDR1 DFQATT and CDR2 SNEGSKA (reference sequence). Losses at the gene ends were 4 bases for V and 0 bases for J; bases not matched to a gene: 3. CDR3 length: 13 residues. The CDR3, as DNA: TGCAGTGCTACTAAGCGGGGCTCCTACGAGCAGTACTTC. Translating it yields CSATKRGSYEQYF.

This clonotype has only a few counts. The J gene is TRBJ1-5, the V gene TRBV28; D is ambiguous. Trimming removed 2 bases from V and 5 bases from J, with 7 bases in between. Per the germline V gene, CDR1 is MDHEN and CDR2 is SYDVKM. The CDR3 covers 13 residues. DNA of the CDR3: TGTGCCAGCAGTTTAAGATTCGATCAGCCCCAGCATTTT. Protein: CASSLRFDQPQHF.

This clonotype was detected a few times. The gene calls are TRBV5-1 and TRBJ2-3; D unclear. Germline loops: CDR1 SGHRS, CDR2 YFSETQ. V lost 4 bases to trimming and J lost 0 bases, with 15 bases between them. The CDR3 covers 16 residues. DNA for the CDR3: TGCGCCAGCAGCCGTTTAGGTGGGGATAGCACAGATACGCAGTATTTT. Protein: CASSRLGGDSTDTQYF.

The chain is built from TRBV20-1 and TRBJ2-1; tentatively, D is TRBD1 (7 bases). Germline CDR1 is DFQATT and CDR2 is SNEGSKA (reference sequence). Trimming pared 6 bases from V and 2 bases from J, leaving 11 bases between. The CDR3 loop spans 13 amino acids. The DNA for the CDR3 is TGCAGTGCGGAGGGACAGACCTACAATGAGCAGTTCTTC. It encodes CSAEGQTYNEQFF.

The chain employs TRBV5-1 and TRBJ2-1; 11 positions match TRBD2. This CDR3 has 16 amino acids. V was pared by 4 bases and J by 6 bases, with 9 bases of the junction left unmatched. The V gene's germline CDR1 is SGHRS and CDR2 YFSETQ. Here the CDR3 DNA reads TGCGCCAGCAGCGCCAGACTAGCGGGATCGGTCAATGAGCAGTTCTTC. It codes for CASSARLAGSVNEQFF. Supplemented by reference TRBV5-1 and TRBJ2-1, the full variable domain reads KAGVTQTPRYLIKTRGQQVTLSCSPISGHRSVSWYQQTPGQGLQFLFEYFSETQRNKGNFPGRFSGRQFSNSRSEMNVSTLELGDSALYLCASSARLAGSVNEQFFGPGTRLTVL.

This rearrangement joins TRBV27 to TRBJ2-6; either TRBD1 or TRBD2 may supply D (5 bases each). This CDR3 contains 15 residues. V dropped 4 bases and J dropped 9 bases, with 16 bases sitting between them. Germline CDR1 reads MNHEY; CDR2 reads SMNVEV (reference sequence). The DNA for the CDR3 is TGTGCCAGCAGTTCAGGGCCCCTACGGGACAACGTCCTGACTTTC. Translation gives CASSSGPLRDNVLTF.

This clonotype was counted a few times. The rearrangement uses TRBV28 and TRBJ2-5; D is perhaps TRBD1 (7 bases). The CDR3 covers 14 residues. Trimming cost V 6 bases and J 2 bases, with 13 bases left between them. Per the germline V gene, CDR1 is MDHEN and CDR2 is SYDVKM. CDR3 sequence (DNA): TGTGCCAGCAGAAAACAGGGGACTCAAGAGACCCAGTACTTC. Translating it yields CASRKQGTQETQYF.

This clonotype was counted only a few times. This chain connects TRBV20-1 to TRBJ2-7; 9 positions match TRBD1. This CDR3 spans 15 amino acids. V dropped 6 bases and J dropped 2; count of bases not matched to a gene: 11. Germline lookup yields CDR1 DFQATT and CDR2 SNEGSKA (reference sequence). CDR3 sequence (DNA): TGCAGTGCAAACGAATACCGGGACAGGGCCTACGAGCAGTACTTC. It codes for CSANEYRDRAYEQYF.